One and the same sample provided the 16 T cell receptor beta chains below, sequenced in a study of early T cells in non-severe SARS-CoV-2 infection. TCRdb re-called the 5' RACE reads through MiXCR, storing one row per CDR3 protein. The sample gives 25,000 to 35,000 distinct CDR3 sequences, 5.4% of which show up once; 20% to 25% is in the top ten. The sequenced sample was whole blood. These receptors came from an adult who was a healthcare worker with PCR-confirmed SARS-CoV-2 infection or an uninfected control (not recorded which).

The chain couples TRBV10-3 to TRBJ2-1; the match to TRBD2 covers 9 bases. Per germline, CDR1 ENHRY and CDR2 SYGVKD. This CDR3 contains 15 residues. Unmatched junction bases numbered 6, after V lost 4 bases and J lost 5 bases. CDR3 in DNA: TGTGCCATCAGTGTCCTAGCGGGACGGAACAATGAGCAGTTCTTC. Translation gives CAISVLAGRNNEQFF.

In nucleotides, the CDR3 is TGTGCCAGCAGTTCTGTTGGGTTCACTGAAGCTTTCTTT. This sequence encodes CASSSVGFTEAFF. The J gene is TRBJ1-1, the V gene TRBV6-2 or TRBV6-3; D is uncertain. CDR3 length equals 13 residues. The ends were cut back, 4 bases at V and 4 bases at J, with 10 bases in the middle. Per germline, CDR1 MNHEY and CDR2 SVGEGT.

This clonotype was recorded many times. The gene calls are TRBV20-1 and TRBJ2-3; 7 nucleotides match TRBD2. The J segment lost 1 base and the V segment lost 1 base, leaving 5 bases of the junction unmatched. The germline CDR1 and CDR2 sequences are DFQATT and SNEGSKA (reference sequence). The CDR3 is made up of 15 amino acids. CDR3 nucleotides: TGCAGTGCTAGAGTGGCGGGGGACCGCACAGATACGCAGTATTTT. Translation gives CSARVAGDRTDTQYF.

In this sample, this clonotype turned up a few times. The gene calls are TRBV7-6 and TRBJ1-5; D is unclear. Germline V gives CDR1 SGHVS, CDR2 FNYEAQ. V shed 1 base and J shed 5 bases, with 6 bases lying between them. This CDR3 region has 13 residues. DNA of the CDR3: TGTGCCAGCAGCTTAGATGGGTATCAGCCCCAGCATTTT. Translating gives CASSLDGYQPQHF.

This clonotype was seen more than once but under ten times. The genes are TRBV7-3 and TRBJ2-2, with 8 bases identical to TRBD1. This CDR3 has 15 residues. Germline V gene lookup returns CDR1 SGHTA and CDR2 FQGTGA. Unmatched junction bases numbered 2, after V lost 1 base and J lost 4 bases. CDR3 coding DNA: TGTGCCAGCAGCTTAATGACAGGGGTCACCGGGGAGCTGTTTTTT. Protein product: CASSLMTGVTGELFF.

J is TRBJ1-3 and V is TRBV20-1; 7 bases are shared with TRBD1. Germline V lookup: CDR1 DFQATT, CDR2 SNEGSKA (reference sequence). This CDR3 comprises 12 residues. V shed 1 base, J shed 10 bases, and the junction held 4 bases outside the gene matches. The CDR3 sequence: CSARGQGTTIYF. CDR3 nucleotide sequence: TGCAGTGCTAGAGGACAGGGAACGACCATATATTTT.

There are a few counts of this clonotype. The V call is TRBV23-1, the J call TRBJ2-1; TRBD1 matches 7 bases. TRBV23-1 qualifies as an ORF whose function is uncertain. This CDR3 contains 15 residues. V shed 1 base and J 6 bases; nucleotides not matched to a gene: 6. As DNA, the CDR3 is TGCGCCAGCAGTCAATATAATCCAGGGGGCAATGAGCAGTTCTTC. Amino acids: CASSQYNPGGNEQFF.

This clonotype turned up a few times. The DNA for the CDR3 is TGCGCCAGCAGCTTATCCAGGGGTGACTATGGCTACACCTTC. Amino acid sequence: CASSLSRGDYGYTF. This chain joins TRBV5-1 and TRBJ1-2; tentative D call: TRBD1 (6 bases). This CDR3 is 14 amino acids long. V lost 2 bases to trimming and J lost 3 bases, with 11 bases between them. From germline, CDR1 is SGHRS and CDR2 YFSETQ. Looking up the rest from reference TRBV5-1 and TRBJ1-2 gives the full variable domain: KAGVTQTPRYLIKTRGQQVTLSCSPISGHRSVSWYQQTPGQGLQFLFEYFSETQRNKGNFPGRFSGRQFSNSRSEMNVSTLELGDSALYLCASSLSRGDYGYTFGSGTRLTVV.

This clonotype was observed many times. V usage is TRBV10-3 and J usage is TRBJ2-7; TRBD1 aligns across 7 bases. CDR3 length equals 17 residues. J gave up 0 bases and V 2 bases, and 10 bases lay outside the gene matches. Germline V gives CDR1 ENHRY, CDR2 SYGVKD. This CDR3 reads CAISELGTVGYSYEQYF. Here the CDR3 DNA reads TGTGCCATCAGTGAGCTCGGGACAGTGGGATACTCCTACGAGCAGTACTTC.

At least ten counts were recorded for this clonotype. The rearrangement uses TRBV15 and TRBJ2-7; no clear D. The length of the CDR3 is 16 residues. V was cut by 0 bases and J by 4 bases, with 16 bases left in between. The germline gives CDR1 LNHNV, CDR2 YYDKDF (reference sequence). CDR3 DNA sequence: TGTGCCACCAGCAGAGATAGCCGTCGTACCTTGTACGAGCAGTACTTC. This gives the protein CATSRDSRRTLYEQYF. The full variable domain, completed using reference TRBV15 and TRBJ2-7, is DAMVIQNPRYQVTQFGKPVTLSCSQTLNHNVMYWYQQKSSQAPKLLFHYYDKDFNNEADTPDNFQSRRPNTSFCFLDIRSPGLGDTAMYLCATSRDSRRTLYEQYFGPGTRLTVT.

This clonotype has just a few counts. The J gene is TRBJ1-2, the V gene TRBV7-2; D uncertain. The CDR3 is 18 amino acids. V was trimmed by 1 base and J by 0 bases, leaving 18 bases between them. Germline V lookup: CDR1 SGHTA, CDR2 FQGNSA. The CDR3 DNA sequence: TGTGCCAGCAGCTTAGAGGCGGGTGGCTCAGTGGCTAACTATGGCTACACCTTC. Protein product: CASSLEAGGSVANYGYTF.

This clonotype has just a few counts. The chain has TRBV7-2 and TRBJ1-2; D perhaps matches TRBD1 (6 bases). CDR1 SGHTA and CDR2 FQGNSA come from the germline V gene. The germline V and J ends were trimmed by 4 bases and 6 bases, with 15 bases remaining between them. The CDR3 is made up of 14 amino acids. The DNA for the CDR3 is TGTGCCAGCAGCTCGTTCTCAGGGGTAGATGGCTACACCTTC. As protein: CASSSFSGVDGYTF.

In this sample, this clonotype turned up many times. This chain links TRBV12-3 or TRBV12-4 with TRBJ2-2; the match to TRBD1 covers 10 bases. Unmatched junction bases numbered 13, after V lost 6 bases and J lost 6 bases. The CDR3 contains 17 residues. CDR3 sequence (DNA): TGTGCCAGCAGGGACTACTCCTTGGGACAGGGGCCCGGGGAGCTGTTTTTT. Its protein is CASRDYSLGQGPGELFF.

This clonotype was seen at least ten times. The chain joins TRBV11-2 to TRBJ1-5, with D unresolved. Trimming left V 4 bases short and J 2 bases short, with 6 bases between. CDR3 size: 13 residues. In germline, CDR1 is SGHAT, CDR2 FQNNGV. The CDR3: CASSSRRNQPQHF. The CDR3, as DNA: TGTGCCAGCAGCTCCCGCCGCAATCAGCCCCAGCATTTT.

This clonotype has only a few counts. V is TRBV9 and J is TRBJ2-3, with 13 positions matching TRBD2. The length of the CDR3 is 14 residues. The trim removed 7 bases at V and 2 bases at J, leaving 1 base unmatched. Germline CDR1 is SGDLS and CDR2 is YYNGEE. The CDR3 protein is CASGTSGITDTQYF. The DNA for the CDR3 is TGTGCCAGCGGGACTAGCGGGATCACAGATACGCAGTATTTT. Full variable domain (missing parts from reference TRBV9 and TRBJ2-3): DSGVTQTPKHLITATGQRVTLRCSPRSGDLSVYWYQQSLDQGLQFLIQYYNGEERAKGNILERFSAQQFPDLHSELNLSSLELGDSALYFCASGTSGITDTQYFGPGTRLTVL.

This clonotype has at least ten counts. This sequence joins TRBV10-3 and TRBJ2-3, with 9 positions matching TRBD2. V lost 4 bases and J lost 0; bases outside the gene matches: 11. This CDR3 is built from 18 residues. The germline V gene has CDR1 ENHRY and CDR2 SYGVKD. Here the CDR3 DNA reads TGTGCCATCAGTGGAGGTAGCGGGGGAACTTCTAGCACAGATACGCAGTATTTT. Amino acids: CAISGGSGGTSSTDTQYF.